The following is a T cell receptor beta chain sequence with its context. Its antigen is as yet unknown. These data are taken from a study of lymphopenia after photon versus proton radiotherapy. Findings and limits, study-wide: Under photons, naive T cells and diversity fell while effector/memory populations rose. Larger post-nadir TCR diversity loss correlated inversely with survival in deceased patients.

Assay: immunoSEQ multiplex PCR; the TCRdb copy retains only in-frame clones and omits some. The sample has fewer than 25,000 clones, roughly 86% seen once. The V end lost 5 bases, the J end lost 1 base, and 3 bases lay between the germline ends. CDR1 and CDR2 from the germline V gene are SEHNR and FQNEAQ (reference sequence). CDR3 length: 11 residues. This TCR was sampled from a woman aged 50 to 60 with pancreatic cancer. This specimen consisted of peripheral blood, obtained from a patient treated with photon-based radiotherapy. The V and J genes are TRBV7-9 and TRBJ2-7, with no clear D. The CDR3 loop is CASSRSYEQYF. The CDR3 DNA is TGTGCCAGCAGCCGATCCTACGAGCAGTACTTC.